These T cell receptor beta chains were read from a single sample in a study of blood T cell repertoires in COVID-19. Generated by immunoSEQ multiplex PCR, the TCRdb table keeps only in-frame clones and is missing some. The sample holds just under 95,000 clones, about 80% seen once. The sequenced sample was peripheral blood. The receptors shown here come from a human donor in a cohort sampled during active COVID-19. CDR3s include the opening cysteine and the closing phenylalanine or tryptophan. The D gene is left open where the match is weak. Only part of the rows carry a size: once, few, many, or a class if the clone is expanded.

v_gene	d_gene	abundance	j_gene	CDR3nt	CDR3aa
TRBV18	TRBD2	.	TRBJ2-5	TGTGCCAGCTCACCAGGGGCTAGCGGAAGTCCGGGCCAAGAGACCCAGTACTTC	CASSPGASGSPGQETQYF
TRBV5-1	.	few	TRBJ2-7	TGCGCCAGCAGCGCCGCCGTGACAGTGGGCCACGAGCAGTACTTC	CASSAAVTVGHEQYF
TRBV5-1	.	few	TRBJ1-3	TGCGCCAGCAGCCCCCGTGGAGCCTCTGGAAACACCATATATTTT	CASSPRGASGNTIYF
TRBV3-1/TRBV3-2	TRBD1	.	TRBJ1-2	TGTGCCAGCAGCCAAGAGAACAGGGGAGCGTACGGCTACACCTTC	CASSQENRGAYGYTF
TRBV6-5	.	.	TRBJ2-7	TGTGCCAGCAGTTACTCGTGGCGACAGGTTTCCAACGAGCAGTACTTC	CASSYSWRQVSNEQYF
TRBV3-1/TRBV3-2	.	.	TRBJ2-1	TGTGCCAGCAGCCTATTCCCGGACACGGGAGTGGGCTACAATGAGCAGTTCTTC	CASSLFPDTGVGYNEQFF
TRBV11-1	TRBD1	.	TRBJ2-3	TGTGCCAGCAGCTTAGTCAGGGGGCGTACAGATACGCAGTATTTT	CASSLVRGRTDTQYF
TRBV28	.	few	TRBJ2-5	TGTGCCAGCAGTGCGCCCCGGGGGGAACGGGACAAGAAGACCCAGTACTTC	CASSAPRGERDKKTQYF
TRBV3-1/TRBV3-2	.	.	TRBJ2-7	TGTGCCAGCAGCCACAGGGTAAACGAGCAGTACTTC	CASSHRVNEQYF
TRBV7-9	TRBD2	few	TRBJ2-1	TGTGCCAGCATTTGGTGGGCGGGAGACTACAATGAGCAGTTCTTC	CASIWWAGDYNEQFF
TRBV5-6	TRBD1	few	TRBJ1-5	TGTGCCAGCAGCTTAGGGACAGGGCTTCAGCCCCAGCATTTT	CASSLGTGLQPQHF
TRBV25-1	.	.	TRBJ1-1	TGTGCCAGCAGTACAGGGAAGGGGGGGGACGGTCCGAACACTGAAGCTTTCTTT	CASSTGKGGDGPNTEAFF
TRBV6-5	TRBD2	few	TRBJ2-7	TGTGCCAGCACAGTTCGGGCTAGCGGGAGTTCCGAGCAGTACTTC	CASTVRASGSSEQYF
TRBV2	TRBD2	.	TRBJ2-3	TGTGCCAGTCTTTCTAGCGGGAGAAGGACAGATACGCAGTATTTT	CASLSSGRRTDTQYF
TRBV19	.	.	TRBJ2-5	TGTGCCAGTAGCCCCACCAGGAAAGTTGAGACCCAGTACTTC	CASSPTRKVETQYF
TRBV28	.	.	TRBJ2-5	TGTGCCAGCCGACTAAGAGAGACCCAGTACTTC	CASRLRETQYF
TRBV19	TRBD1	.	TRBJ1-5	TGTGCCAGTAGTATAGATCGAGGGGACAGGAGTTTGGCCCGGAATCAGCCCCAGCATTTT	CASSIDRGDRSLARNQPQHF
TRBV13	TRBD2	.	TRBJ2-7	TGTGCCAGCAGCTATAATAGCGGGATAGCCTCCTACGAGCAGTACTTC	CASSYNSGIASYEQYF
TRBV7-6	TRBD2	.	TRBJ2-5	TGTGCCAGCAGCTTGCTAGCGGGAGTTCCCGAGACCCAGTACTTC	CASSLLAGVPETQYF
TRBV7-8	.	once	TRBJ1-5	TGTGCCAGCAGCTTAGTTGGGTCAGGCCAGCCCCAGCATTTT	CASSLVGSGQPQHF
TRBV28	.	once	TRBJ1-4	TGTGCCAGCAGTCCACCAGTTTCAACTAATGAAAAACTGTTTTTT	CASSPPVSTNEKLFF
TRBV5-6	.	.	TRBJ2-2	TGTGCCAGCAGCTTGCATATGGGGCAGCTGTTTTTT	CASSLHMGQLFF
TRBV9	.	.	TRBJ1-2	TGTGCCAGCAGATTCCTCGACACGGCCTATGGCTACACCTTC	CASRFLDTAYGYTF
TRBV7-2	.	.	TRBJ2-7	TGTGCCAGCAGCGAAGGGGACGAGCAGTACTTC	CASSEGDEQYF
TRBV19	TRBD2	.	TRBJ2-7	TGTGCCAGTAGTCTCCAGCCGGGACTAGCGGGAGAGCAGTACTTC	CASSLQPGLAGEQYF
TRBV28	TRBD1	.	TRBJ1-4	TGTGCCAGCCTACGGGGGACAGGGGCTGAAAAACTGTTTTTT	CASLRGTGAEKLFF
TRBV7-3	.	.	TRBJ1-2	TGTGCCAGCAGCTTAAAAGCAGGGTTTGGCTACACCTTC	CASSLKAGFGYTF
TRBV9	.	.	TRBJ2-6	TGTGCCAGCAGCGACCCCAACCAAGCTTGGGCCAACGTCCTGACTTTC	CASSDPNQAWANVLTF
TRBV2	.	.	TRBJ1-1	TGTGCCAGCAGTGAAGACATGAACACTGAAGCTTTCTTT	CASSEDMNTEAFF
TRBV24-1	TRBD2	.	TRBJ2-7	TGTGCCACCAGTGATTCTCGGACTAGCCCCTACGAGCAGTACTTC	CATSDSRTSPYEQYF
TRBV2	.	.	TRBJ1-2	TGTGCCAGCACTTCAGAGGGCTTCGCTAACTATGGCTACACCTTC	CASTSEGFANYGYTF
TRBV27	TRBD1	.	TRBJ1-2	TGTGCCAGCAGTACGCTAACAGGGGACTCCTATGGCTACACCTTC	CASSTLTGDSYGYTF
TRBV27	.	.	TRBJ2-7	TGTGCCAGCAGTCACCCCCTAAAAGAGCAGTACTTC	CASSHPLKEQYF
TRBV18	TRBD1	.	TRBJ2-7	TGTGCCAGCTCACCAGGGACAGCGGTAGGGGAGCAGTACTTC	CASSPGTAVGEQYF
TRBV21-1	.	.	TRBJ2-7	TGTGCCAGCACCCACGAGGGCGGAGGTTCTCTAGGAGAGCAGTACTTC	CASTHEGGGSLGEQYF
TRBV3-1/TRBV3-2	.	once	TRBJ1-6	TGTGCCAGCAGCCTATGGACGGGGGGTAATTCACCCCTCCACTTT	CASSLWTGGNSPLHF
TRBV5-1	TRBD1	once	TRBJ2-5	TGCGCCAGCAGCTCTCAGCCGGGACAGGGGTCCCAAGAGACCCAGTACTTC	CASSSQPGQGSQETQYF